Here is one T cell receptor (beta chain) with its context. The entry originates in a study of cytomegalovirus exposure and HLA in healthy donors. Study-level information: The early release's HLA-typed donors yielded 65 million to 85 million unique TCRs.

Primers included in the PCR were 60 Vbeta and 13 Jbeta primers. Assay: immunoSEQ multiplex PCR; the TCRdb copy retains only in-frame clones and omits some. The data contain 85,000 to 120,000 clones, 75% of them seen just once; the ten biggest clones take up 2.5% to 3%. V was pared by 6 bases and J by 8 bases, with 16 bases between. This CDR3 is 14 amino acids long. The germline CDR1 and CDR2 sequences are MDHEN and SYDVKM. This clonotype was sampled from a male donor in good health and CMV-seropositive. The sequencing input was PBMCs. The chain is built from TRBV28 and TRBJ1-4, with D maybe TRBD1 (5 bases). CDR3 amino acids: CASRTGPRGEKLFF. The CDR3 bases are TGTGCCAGCAGAACCGGGCCCCGGGGGGAAAAACTGTTTTTT.